These 12 T cell receptor beta chains were all obtained from the same sample, sequenced in a study of T cell responses to AZD1222 COVID-19 vaccine (dated by TCRdb to the early 2020s). The time point label here, explained by the study, means: about 28 days (+/-7) after the second vaccine dose. The treatment or condition tag for this specimen amounts to: meningococcal conjugate vaccine given as trial control. Libraries were constructed by the immunoSEQ multiplex PCR assay. In TCRdb, the immuneACCESS table is reduced to in-frame sequences with V and J assigned. These tables do not hold every clone; where another copy was compared, an unresolved V gene accounts for under half, and the others remain unexplained. A total of some 120,000 clones appear in this sample, around 90% of them only once. The ten largest clones capture 4% to 5% of the sample. The sample was peripheral blood, taken 28 days after the second dose of the MenACWY control vaccine. These receptors originate from an adult who received the MenACWY meningococcal vaccine as a control.

The CDR3 nucleotides are TGTGCCAGCAGCCAACCGACTAGCGGGAAGTCAGATACGCAGTATTTT. Amino acids: CASSQPTSGKSDTQYF. The J gene is TRBJ2-3, the V gene TRBV4-2; 11 bases map to TRBD2. V dropped 2 bases and J dropped 4; count of bases not matched to a gene: 5. The CDR3 runs to 16 residues. Germline V CDR1 and CDR2: LGHNA, YNFKEQ.

This chain links TRBV18 with TRBJ2-1; D is possibly TRBD1 (6 bases). Germline loops: CDR1 KGHSH, CDR2 LQKENI. This CDR3 spans 15 amino acids. V was pared by 4 bases and J by 0 bases, with 10 bases between. CDR3 sequence (DNA): TGTGCCAGCTCACGACAGGTCAGCTCCTACAATGAGCAGTTCTTC. It codes for CASSRQVSSYNEQFF.

This clone was counted once. The rearrangement links TRBV4-2 to TRBJ1-6; 7 bases are shared with TRBD1. The V gene end was trimmed by 1 base and the J gene end by 5 bases; junction bases not matched to a gene: 8. Germline loops: CDR1 LGHNA, CDR2 YNFKEQ. The CDR3 totals 17 residues. CDR3 loop: CASSQGTGGGNNSPLHF. The CDR3 nucleotides are TGTGCCAGCAGCCAAGGGACAGGTGGAGGTAATAATTCACCCCTCCACTTT.

This sequence joins TRBV9 and TRBJ1-3; unclear D gene. The CDR3 length is 14 residues. The V end was cut by 1 base, the J end by 4 bases, with 9 bases between. Per the germline V gene, CDR1 is SGDLS and CDR2 is YYNGEE. The CDR3 bases are TGTGCCAGCAGCGTAAAGGGTACAGGAAACACCATATATTTT. Residues: CASSVKGTGNTIYF.

The chain links TRBV13 to TRBJ2-1, with a possible D match to TRBD2 (5 bases). Per germline, CDR1 PRHDT and CDR2 FYEKMQ (reference sequence). The length of the CDR3 is 13 residues. The ends were cut back, 5 bases at V and 5 bases at J, with 10 bases in the middle. CDR3 DNA sequence: TGTGCCAGCAGCGTCGGGATCCACAATGAGCAGTTCTTC. It encodes CASSVGIHNEQFF.

This clone has more than one count but fewer than ten. The chain employs TRBV5-1 and TRBJ1-2; TRBD1 matches at 7 bases. J lost 8 bases, V lost 2 bases, and 6 bases had no gene match. Germline V gene data show CDR1 as SGHRS and CDR2 as YFSETQ. The CDR3 runs 13 residues. CDR3 sequence: CASSLMLGGGYTF. As DNA, the CDR3 is TGCGCCAGCAGCTTAATGTTAGGGGGCGGCTACACCTTC. The full variable domain, with the rest looked up from reference TRBV5-1 and TRBJ1-2, is KAGVTQTPRYLIKTRGQQVTLSCSPISGHRSVSWYQQTPGQGLQFLFEYFSETQRNKGNFPGRFSGRQFSNSRSEMNVSTLELGDSALYLCASSLMLGGGYTFGSGTRLTVV.

The chain combines TRBV9 with TRBJ2-7; 9 bases line up with TRBD1. The CDR3 sequence is 15 residues long. Germline-derived CDR1 and CDR2 are SGDLS and YYNGEE. After removal of 3 bases from V and 2 bases from J, the junction contained 6 bases not matched to a gene. The CDR3, as DNA: TGTGCCAGCAGCGCCAAGGACAGGGGTCCCTACGAGCAGTACTTC. It codes for CASSAKDRGPYEQYF.

The chain recombines TRBV2 with TRBJ1-4; TRBD1 might be the D (5 bases). Per germline, CDR1 SNHLY and CDR2 FYNNEI. The CDR3 is made up of 14 amino acids. The ends were cut back, 4 bases at V and 8 bases at J, with 14 bases in the middle. The CDR3, as DNA: TGTGCCAGCAGTGCCCGGGGCGGTGGGGAAAAACTGTTTTTT. Its protein is CASSARGGGEKLFF.

The chain links TRBV2 to TRBJ2-5, with 9 bases lining up with TRBD1. The V gene's germline CDR1 is SNHLY and CDR2 FYNNEI. V trimming: 3 bases; J trimming: 4 bases; junction bases outside the gene matches: 3. This CDR3 is 14 amino acids long. CDR3 bases: TGTGCCAGCAGTGACTCGACAGGGGGAGAGACCCAGTACTTC. Encoded protein: CASSDSTGGETQYF.

The chain has TRBV7-9 and TRBJ1-3; D gene ambiguous. Germline V lookup: CDR1 SEHNR, CDR2 FQNEAQ (reference sequence). This CDR3 spans 15 amino acids. Trimming removed 5 bases at V and 1 base at J, with 12 bases between. The DNA of the CDR3 is TGTGCCAGCAGCCTCGCGGGTGGGTCTGGAAACACCATATATTTT. Translating gives CASSLAGGSGNTIYF.

V is TRBV24-1 and J is TRBJ2-5; 7 nucleotides agree with TRBD1. V dropped 4 bases and J dropped 5; count of bases not matched to a gene: 6. The V gene's germline CDR1 is KGHDR and CDR2 SFDVKD. The CDR3 is 14 residues long. CDR3 amino acids: CATSEQGWEETQYF. In DNA form, the CDR3 reads TGTGCCACCAGTGAACAGGGGTGGGAGGAGACCCAGTACTTC.

V and J are TRBV5-1 and TRBJ1-6, with D unclear. CDR1 is SGHRS, CDR2 YFSETQ, per germline. The CDR3 length is 16 residues. V lost 4 bases and J 0 bases, leaving 11 bases between the germline ends. The CDR3 spells CASSPTDRSYNSPLHF. As DNA, the CDR3 is TGCGCCAGCAGCCCAACAGATCGCTCCTATAATTCACCCCTCCACTTT.